This TCR beta chain was documented in a study of cytomegalovirus exposure and HLA in healthy donors. Study-wide results and caveats: About 87% or about 30% of the time was how often most TCR beta V segments were productive, according to an earlier analysis. Later on, an analysis found that several of the most significant clusters appeared to be linked to common viral pathogens, which included parvovirus B19. In vitro checks showed that a few CMV-associated chains really do target CMV antigens.

Primers included in the PCR were 60 Vbeta and 13 Jbeta primers. Measured with immunoSEQ multiplex PCR; TCRdb has only the in-frame clones, and not every one. The data hold some 150,000 clones, with more than 80% observed a single time. In the case of this clone: Its antigen is not known.

The sequenced sample consisted of PBMCs. The receptor's source is a woman aged 50 to 60 in good health and CMV-seronegative.

CDR3 loop: CSARDRDEQYF. As DNA, the CDR3 is TGCAGTGCTAGAGACAGGGACGAGCAGTACTTC. The chain joins TRBV20-1 to TRBJ2-7, with TRBD1 as a possible D gene (5 bases). The germline gives CDR1 DFQATT, CDR2 SNEGSKA (reference sequence). The CDR3 spans 11 residues. V lost 0 bases, J lost 5 bases, and 5 bases lay in between.